Below, 21 T cell receptor beta chains from the same sample are listed, as sequenced in a study of patients and donors after allogeneic stem cell transplantation. TCRdb processed the RT-PCR reads anew with MiXCR; each CDR3 protein has one entry. The profile shows under 200,000 distinct CDR3 sequences, roughly 30% of them singletons. The sample taken for sequencing was blood, either unsorted or a sorted T cell fraction (not recorded which). The receptor source for this set is a human donor who was either an allogeneic HSCT recipient or a stem cell or donor lymphocyte infusion donor (not recorded which). It is not recorded whose cells these are; they may come from a transplant donor.

This rearrangement joins TRBV20-1 to TRBJ2-7; 8 nucleotides align to TRBD1. The CDR3 is 15 residues long. Germline V gene lookup returns CDR1 DFQATT and CDR2 SNEGSKA (reference sequence). V shed 0 bases and J 2 bases; nucleotides not matched to a gene: 6. The DNA of the CDR3 is TGCAGTGCTAGAGATAGGACAGGGACACCCTACGAGCAGTACTTC. It encodes CSARDRTGTPYEQYF.

This chain connects TRBV2 to TRBJ2-5; D call uncertain. The length of the CDR3 is 10 residues. Trimming removed 6 bases from V and 5 bases from J, with 4 bases in between. The germline V gene encodes CDR1 SNHLY and CDR2 FYNNEI. CDR3 sequence (DNA): TGTGCCAGCAGCTTTGAGACCCAGTACTTC. This gives the protein CASSFETQYF.

This clonotype was seen more than once but under ten times. This sequence joins TRBV6-2 or TRBV6-3 and TRBJ1-1; possibly TRBD1 for D (5 bases). The CDR3 extends over 15 amino acids. V was cut by 4 bases and J by 0 bases, with 12 bases left in between. Germline V gives CDR1 MNHEY, CDR2 SVGEGT. CDR3 DNA: TGTGCCAGCAGTTCGCCGACAGCGATGAACACTGAAGCTTTCTTT. Translating gives CASSSPTAMNTEAFF.

This clonotype was recorded once. The V gene is TRBV18, the J gene TRBJ2-7; TRBD1 matches 9 bases. CDR3 length equals 14 residues. Germline V gene sequence: CDR1 KGHSH, CDR2 LQKENI. The junction had 4 bases not matched to a gene; V was cut back by 6 bases and J by 1 base. CDR3: CASSETGGSYEQYF. Here the CDR3 DNA reads TGTGCCAGCTCCGAGACAGGGGGATCCTACGAGCAGTACTTC. The full variable domain, completed using reference TRBV18 and TRBJ2-7, is NAGVMQNPRHLVRRRGQEARLRCSPMKGHSHVYWYRQLPEEGLKFMVYLQKENIIDESGMPKERFSAEFPKEGPSILRIQQVVRGDSAAYFCASSETGGSYEQYFGPGTRLTVT.

CDR3 sequence: CASSQPGLVETQYF. The CDR3 coding sequence is TGTGCCAGCAGTCAACCGGGACTAGTGGAGACCCAGTACTTC. The rearrangement uses TRBV12-3 or TRBV12-4 and TRBJ2-5; 8 bases are a match to TRBD2. The J segment lost 5 bases and the V segment lost 5 bases, leaving 7 bases of the junction unmatched. There are 14 residues in the CDR3.

The V and J genes are TRBV20-1 and TRBJ1-2, with 7 positions matching TRBD1. J was trimmed by 4 bases and V by 8 bases; bases with no gene match: 10. The CDR3 has 13 amino acids. Per germline, CDR1 DFQATT and CDR2 SNEGSKA (reference sequence). The CDR3 reads CSPGKGASYGYTF. The CDR3 DNA follows: TGCAGTCCCGGGAAGGGGGCTAGCTATGGCTACACCTTC.

This clonotype was counted between two and nine times. An end of the junction does not agree with germline; a read error may underlie this. The chain links TRBV7-7 to TRBJ2-2, with a weak D call TRBD2 (6 bases). Germline V lookup: CDR1 SSHAT, CDR2 FNYEAQ (reference sequence). The CDR3 has 14 amino acids. As DNA, the CDR3 is TGTGCTAGCAGCCGCGGACTACTTGACGGGGAGCTGTTTTTT. It codes for CASSRGLLDGELFF.

In this sample, this clonotype turned up many times. The chain employs TRBV12-3 or TRBV12-4 and TRBJ2-7; 12 positions match TRBD2. The CDR3 totals 14 residues. J was trimmed by 4 bases and V by 5 bases; bases with no gene match: 3. The CDR3 reads CASSPTSGSYEQYF. The CDR3 DNA is TGTGCCAGCAGTCCGACTAGCGGGAGTTACGAGCAGTACTTC.

The chain couples TRBV7-8 to TRBJ1-5; D ambiguous. With 0 bases removed from V and 8 bases from J, the gap between germline ends came to 11 bases. The germline CDR1 and CDR2 sequences are SGHVS and FQNEAQ. The CDR3 length is 14 residues. The CDR3 region is CASSLAKRREPQHF. The CDR3 region has the DNA TGTGCCAGCAGCTTAGCGAAAAGGAGGGAGCCCCAGCATTTT.

This clonotype was recorded many times. J is TRBJ1-6 and V is TRBV5-1; TRBD1 aligns across 8 bases. The CDR3 is 13 residues long. Trimming at V came to 7 bases and at J to 7 bases, leaving 4 bases not matched to a gene. Germline CDR1 SGHRS, CDR2 YFSETQ. CDR3 nucleotide sequence: TGCGCCAGCCAAGACAGGGGAAATTCACCCCTCCACTTT. As protein: CASQDRGNSPLHF.

This clonotype was recorded a few times. The rearrangement links TRBV20-1 to TRBJ1-2, with 8 bases fitting TRBD1. CDR1 DFQATT and CDR2 SNEGSKA come from the germline V gene (reference sequence). This CDR3 has 17 residues. V trimming: 0 bases; J trimming: 5 bases; junction bases outside the gene matches: 14. The CDR3 nucleotides are TGCAGTGCTAGAGACCCCTTCAAGACAGGGGCTGGGTATGGCTACACCTTC. This encodes CSARDPFKTGAGYGYTF.

This clonotype was observed once. The chain couples TRBV11-3 to TRBJ2-1, with a tentative D call TRBD2 (6 bases). Trimming took off 5 bases at V and 6 bases at J, with 14 bases between the two ends. The germline CDR1 and CDR2 sequences are SGHNT and YENEEA. There are 14 residues in the CDR3. The CDR3 protein is CASSEETRINEQFF. Here the CDR3 DNA reads TGTGCCAGCAGCGAGGAGACTAGAATCAATGAGCAGTTCTTC.

This clonotype was picked up a small number of times. The chain links TRBV6-6 to TRBJ1-4; no clear D. V was cut by 8 bases and J by 8 bases, with 12 bases left in between. This CDR3 spans 12 amino acids. CDR1 and CDR2 (germline): MNHNY, SVGAGI (reference sequence). This chain's CDR3 is CASEGFQEKLFF. CDR3 DNA sequence: TGTGCCAGCGAAGGCTTCCAGGAAAAACTGTTTTTT.

This sequence joins TRBV12-3 or TRBV12-4 and TRBJ2-3; TRBD2 matches 14 bases. CDR3 size: 15 residues. Losses at the gene ends were 6 bases for V and 9 bases for J; bases not matched to a gene: 8. CDR3 loop: CASSPTSGRAGTQYF. The DNA of the CDR3 is TGTGCCAGCAGCCCGACTAGCGGGAGGGCCGGGACGCAGTATTTT.

A word on this clonotype: A much bigger clone sits one base away, suggesting this may be a read error. V usage is TRBV6-5 and J usage is TRBJ1-3; D ambiguous. The V end lost 6 bases, the J end lost 2 bases, and 11 bases lay between the germline ends. The germline CDR1 and CDR2 sequences are MNHEY and SVGAGI. The CDR3 extends over 14 amino acids. The CDR3 sequence: CASRSQWAGNTIYF. DNA for the CDR3: TGTGCCAGCAGATCCCAGTGGGCTGGAAACACCATATATTTT.

This chain links TRBV5-1 with TRBJ2-7; 9 nucleotides line up with TRBD2. V lost 4 bases, J lost 3 bases, and 8 bases stayed unmatched. The germline CDR1 and CDR2 sequences are SGHRS and YFSETQ. The CDR3 has 15 amino acids. The CDR3 spells CASSRTSGRNYEQYF. The DNA of the CDR3 is TGCGCCAGCAGCCGAACAAGCGGGAGGAACTACGAGCAGTACTTC.

The chain links TRBV4-1 to TRBJ1-2; 7 bases fit TRBD1. With 7 bases clipped from V and 4 bases from J, the junction kept 12 bases outside the gene matches. This CDR3 comprises 15 residues. Germline V lookup: CDR1 MGHRA, CDR2 YSYEKL. CDR3 DNA sequence: TGCGCCAGCACCCTCCGGGGCACAGGGGTCTATGGCTACACCTTC. Residues: CASTLRGTGVYGYTF.

This clonotype was seen a few times. V gene TRBV7-9 combines with J gene TRBJ1-1; 7 bases match TRBD1. The V gene end was trimmed by 6 bases and the J gene end by 3 bases; junction bases not matched to a gene: 4. The germline V gene encodes CDR1 SEHNR and CDR2 FQNEAQ (reference sequence). The CDR3 is 13 amino acids. The CDR3 here is CASSSGQHTEAFF. Written as DNA, the CDR3 is TGTGCCAGCAGTTCGGGACAGCACACTGAAGCTTTCTTT.

This clonotype was observed a few times. The chain carries TRBV2 and TRBJ2-7; D gene uncertain. The CDR3 totals 14 residues. V was pared by 7 bases and J by 0 bases, with 13 bases between. Germline V gene data show CDR1 as SNHLY and CDR2 as FYNNEI. The CDR3 DNA follows: TGTGCCAGCAAAAAGGCGGTAAGCTCCTACGAGCAGTACTTC. It codes for CASKKAVSSYEQYF.

The chain uses TRBV6-5 and TRBJ1-1; a weak D match, TRBD1 (6 bases). CDR1 is MNHEY, CDR2 SVGAGI, per germline. Trimming removed 8 bases at V and 1 base at J, with 14 bases between. The CDR3 has 14 residues. The CDR3 sequence is CASLATGPNTEAFF. CDR3 in DNA: TGTGCCAGCCTGGCGACAGGACCGAACACTGAAGCTTTCTTT.

This clonotype was detected only once. The J gene is TRBJ2-7, the V gene TRBV12-3 or TRBV12-4, with TRBD1 matching over 9 bases. The CDR3 has 15 amino acids. Losses at the gene ends were 5 bases for V and 0 bases for J; bases not matched to a gene: 5. The CDR3: CASSEGQGPSYEQYF. CDR3 nucleotide sequence: TGTGCCAGCAGTGAGGGACAGGGCCCCTCCTACGAGCAGTACTTC.